This T cell receptor beta chain came from a study of blood T cell repertoires in COVID-19. Study-level information: Both acute and convalescent COVID-19 samples were obtained from the United States, Italy and Spain. T cells, B-cell-depleted T cells, or PBMCs supplied cDNA or gDNA.

Some clones are missing from TCRdb's copy, which holds only in-frame ones; the method was immunoSEQ multiplex PCR. Of some 250,000 clones in the sample, approximately 80% were seen once. Sequencing was done on a sample of peripheral blood. This TCR was recovered from a man between 60 and 70 years old with acute or convalescent COVID-19.

The DNA for the CDR3 is TGTGCCAGCTCACCCCCACCCGGTTACTCCTACAATGAGCAGTTCTTC. It codes for CASSPPPGYSYNEQFF. This chain joins TRBV18 and TRBJ2-1; D unresolved. V was cut by 3 bases and J by 0 bases, with 12 bases left in between. This CDR3 has 16 residues. Germline CDR1 reads KGHSH; CDR2 reads LQKENI.